Listed below are T cell receptor beta chains from one sample, sequenced in a study of OX40 agonist ivuxolimab in advanced cancers. The data were produced by immunoSEQ multiplex PCR, yet TCRdb's version contains in-frame clones alone and is incomplete. The data show 25,000 to 30,000 clones, approximately 86% seen once. The sequencing used CD4+ or CD8+ T cells sorted from blood, collected in a trial of the OX40 agonist ivuxolimab. The source of these receptors is an adult with an advanced solid tumor such as melanoma, head and neck, liver or kidney cancer. Both conserved end residues are part of each CDR3. A D gene is named only where the DNA matches it firmly. Some rows mark clone size as missing; the rest say once, few, many or name a class of expanded clone.

j_call: TRBJ1-4; v_call: TRBV16; clone_size: NA; d_call: NA; cdr3_aa: CASSPGQIIREKLFF; cdr3_nt: TGTGCCAGCAGCCCAGGACAGATCATCCGTGAAAAACTGTTTTTT
j_call: TRBJ2-7; v_call: TRBV7-6; clone_size: NA; d_call: NA; cdr3_aa: CASSPGQTYEQYF; cdr3_nt: TGTGCCAGCAGCCCCGGACAAACCTACGAGCAGTACTTC
j_call: TRBJ1-2; v_call: TRBV11-2; clone_size: NA; d_call: TRBD1; cdr3_aa: CASTPGGPNYGYTF; cdr3_nt: TGTGCCAGCACCCCAGGGGGCCCTAACTATGGCTACACCTTC
j_call: TRBJ2-7; v_call: TRBV5-1; clone_size: NA; d_call: NA; cdr3_aa: CASSFSRGAGEQYF; cdr3_nt: TGCGCCAGCAGCTTCTCCAGGGGGGCGGGCGAGCAGTACTTC
j_call: TRBJ2-7; v_call: TRBV4-2; clone_size: NA; d_call: NA; cdr3_aa: CASSPSTDSYEQYF; cdr3_nt: TGTGCCAGCAGCCCCTCGACAGACTCCTACGAGCAGTACTTC
j_call: TRBJ2-7; v_call: TRBV5-4; clone_size: NA; d_call: TRBD1; cdr3_aa: CASSARGQYEQYF; cdr3_nt: TGTGCCAGCAGCGCGAGGGGACAGTACGAGCAGTACTTC
j_call: TRBJ2-5; v_call: TRBV27; clone_size: NA; d_call: NA; cdr3_aa: CASSLFPSGSGETQYF; cdr3_nt: TGTGCCAGCAGTTTATTTCCCTCCGGGTCTGGTGAGACCCAGTACTTC
j_call: TRBJ2-3; v_call: TRBV4-2; clone_size: medium-sized; d_call: NA; cdr3_aa: CASSQGHDTQYF; cdr3_nt: TGTGCCAGCAGCCAAGGCCACGATACGCAGTATTTT
j_call: TRBJ2-1; v_call: TRBV5-1; clone_size: NA; d_call: TRBD1; cdr3_aa: CASSAWTGVGNEQFF; cdr3_nt: TGCGCCAGCAGCGCGTGGACAGGGGTAGGGAATGAGCAGTTCTTC
j_call: TRBJ2-5; v_call: TRBV7-2; clone_size: NA; d_call: NA; cdr3_aa: CASSPAPYQETQYF; cdr3_nt: TGTGCCAGCAGCCCCGCCCCGTACCAAGAGACCCAGTACTTC
j_call: TRBJ2-5; v_call: TRBV6-5; clone_size: NA; d_call: TRBD1; cdr3_aa: CASSRGQEDRKTQYF; cdr3_nt: TGTGCCAGCAGCCGAGGACAGGAAGATAGGAAGACCCAGTACTTC
j_call: TRBJ2-3; v_call: TRBV2; clone_size: NA; d_call: NA; cdr3_aa: CASSDWDTQYF; cdr3_nt: TGTGCCAGCTCAGACTGGGATACGCAGTATTTT
j_call: TRBJ1-1; v_call: TRBV15; clone_size: NA; d_call: NA; cdr3_aa: CATSRGQQAYEAFF; cdr3_nt: TGTGCCACCAGCAGGGGGCAACAGGCCTATGAAGCTTTCTTT
j_call: TRBJ2-1; v_call: TRBV4-1; clone_size: NA; d_call: TRBD2; cdr3_aa: CASSQEVSSGRAGEQFF; cdr3_nt: TGCGCCAGCAGCCAAGAAGTATCTAGCGGGAGAGCTGGTGAGCAGTTCTTC
j_call: TRBJ2-7; v_call: TRBV27; clone_size: NA; d_call: NA; cdr3_aa: CASSLSRGPSYEQYF; cdr3_nt: TGTGCCAGCAGTTTATCCCGGGGGCCCTCCTACGAGCAGTACTTC
j_call: TRBJ2-1; v_call: TRBV6-1; clone_size: NA; d_call: TRBD2; cdr3_aa: CASSEEEGTSGEQFF; cdr3_nt: TGTGCCAGCAGTGAAGAAGAGGGGACTAGCGGTGAGCAGTTCTTC
j_call: TRBJ2-3; v_call: TRBV19; clone_size: medium-sized; d_call: NA; cdr3_aa: CASSLTEVGTDTQYF; cdr3_nt: TGTGCCAGTAGTCTGACAGAAGTGGGCACAGATACGCAGTATTTT
j_call: TRBJ2-1; v_call: TRBV5-6; clone_size: NA; d_call: TRBD2; cdr3_aa: CASSLEERGDRDEQFF; cdr3_nt: TGTGCCAGCAGCTTGGAGGAGCGGGGGGACCGGGATGAGCAGTTCTTC